This entry lists 5 T cell receptor beta chains sequenced from one sample in a study of blood T cells in healthy people across ages (dated by TCRdb to between 2015 and 2016). The library was prepared using 5' RACE. This sample was sequenced with an Illumina HiSeq 2500. A second PCR of about 6 to 11 cycles was performed with a sample-barcoded 5' primer and a J-beta primer mix. TCRdb reanalyzed the raw reads on its own, using fastp at Q25 for trimming and MiXCR for clone calling, and kept in-frame beta chains. For every CDR3 protein sequence, its rows merge into one entry that carries the most common genes and DNA. Within this sample are approximately 780,000 distinct CDR3 sequences, with under 30% of them counted one time only. The top ten constitute around 2.9% of the sample. The sample also formed part of further work on T cells of mothers and their children.

The specimen sequenced was blood. All receptors come from a boy between 10 and 17 years old in good health.

As DNA, the CDR3 is TGTGCCAGCAGCTTTGGTACAGGGGGTAACAATGAGCAGTTCTTC. Residues: CASSFGTGGNNEQFF. The chain has TRBV7-3 and TRBJ2-1; 8 nucleotides align to TRBD1. The CDR3 runs 15 residues. V was clipped by 3 bases and J by 5 bases; unmatched bases: 6. Per the germline V gene, CDR1 is SGHTA and CDR2 is FQGTGA.

CDR3 amino acids: CASSELAAEGSYEQYF. For the CDR3, the DNA is TGTGCCAGCAGTGAACTTGCGGCCGAGGGGAGCTACGAGCAGTACTTC. This chain connects TRBV6-1 to TRBJ2-7; D is perhaps TRBD1 or TRBD2 (5 bases each). The CDR3 has 16 residues. Germline lookup yields CDR1 MNHNS and CDR2 SASEGT. Between the trimmed V and J ends, which lost 2 bases and 3 bases, there was a span of 17 bases.

The chain carries TRBV7-9 and TRBJ2-5; TRBD2 agrees at 8 bases. The tail of the sequence fits TRBJ2-1 better, so the J call may be wrong. The CDR3 has 14 amino acids. Germline V gives CDR1 SEHNR, CDR2 FQNEAQ (reference sequence). CDR3 in DNA: TGTGCCAGCAGCCGCGGGGGGCGGAACAATGAGCAGTTCTTC. Amino acids: CASSRGGRNNEQFF.

The rearrangement joins TRBV2 to TRBJ2-7, with D possibly being TRBD1 (6 bases). CDR1 and CDR2 (germline): SNHLY, FYNNEI. The CDR3 consists of 13 residues. V was pared by 8 bases and J by 3 bases, with 14 bases between. CDR3 in amino acids: CASQRQVLYEQYF. DNA of the CDR3: TGTGCCAGCCAACGACAGGTCCTCTACGAGCAGTACTTC.

The chain recombines TRBV12-3 or TRBV12-4 with TRBJ2-5; TRBD2 might be the D (8 bases). V lost 6 bases to trimming and J lost 5 bases, with 22 bases between them. This CDR3 is 16 amino acids long. CDR3 sequence (DNA): TGTGCCAGCAGGCGAGAAAGGGGGCGCGGGGGGGAGACCCAGTACTTC. This codes for CASRRERGRGGETQYF.